The 19 T cell receptor beta chains below come from one sample, sequenced in a study of T-cell reconstitution after alpha-beta-depleted transplantation in children. It was with unique molecular identifiers that the TCRbeta library was prepared. MiXCR, run by TCRdb on the PCR reads, gives a single entry per CDR3 protein. The data show some 200,000 distinct CDR3 sequences, approximately 10% seen once. Sequenced material: PBMCs from the stem cell graft donor, taken from the stem cell graft. These receptor sequences come from a human donor who donated a stem cell graft to a child with acute lymphoblastic leukemia.

This clonotype occurred many times. This chain connects TRBV27 to TRBJ2-7, with no clear D. CDR3 size: 12 residues. Trimming took 7 bases from V and 4 from J, leaving 11 bases between them. CDR1 and CDR2 from the germline V gene are MNHEY and SMNVEV (reference sequence). The CDR3 sequence: CASTSRMYEQYF. The CDR3 bases are TGTGCCAGCACCTCTCGGATGTACGAGCAGTACTTC.

V gene TRBV18 combines with J gene TRBJ2-1; TRBD2 might be the D (6 bases). Trimming cost V 4 bases and J 8 bases, with 18 bases left between them. Germline V gives CDR1 KGHSH, CDR2 LQKENI. The CDR3 spans 15 residues. The DNA for the CDR3 is TGTGCCAGCTCACAACCGGGGGTTCCCCCCCATGAGCAGTTCTTC. It codes for CASSQPGVPPHEQFF.

The sample holds many counts of this clonotype. V and J are TRBV7-9 and TRBJ1-3; no reliable D call. Germline-derived CDR1 and CDR2 are SEHNR and FQNEAQ (reference sequence). The V end was cut by 6 bases, the J end by 4 bases, with 10 bases between. The CDR3 spans 13 residues. Here the CDR3 DNA reads TGTGCCAGCAGTGAGGGAGGCGGAAACACCATATATTTT. This encodes CASSEGGGNTIYF.

At least ten counts were recorded for this clonotype. The chain uses TRBV3-1 and TRBJ2-7; unclear D gene. Germline values: CDR1 LGHDT, CDR2 YNNKEL (reference sequence). The V end was cut by 4 bases, the J end by 7 bases, with 11 bases between. The CDR3 has 12 residues. The CDR3: CASSRSFEEQYF. Here the CDR3 DNA reads TGTGCCAGCAGCCGCTCATTCGAGGAGCAGTACTTC.

This clonotype has just a few counts. The chain is built from TRBV7-9 and TRBJ2-1, with D perhaps matching TRBD1 (6 bases). This CDR3 is 13 amino acids long. Trimming cost V 5 bases and J 8 bases, with 13 bases left between them. Germline V lookup: CDR1 SEHNR, CDR2 FQNEAQ (reference sequence). CDR3 region: CASSPPDSDEQFF. CDR3 DNA sequence: TGTGCCAGCAGCCCCCCGGACAGCGATGAGCAGTTCTTC.

This clonotype was counted a few times. The V call is TRBV5-1, the J call TRBJ2-5; a weak D match, TRBD2 (6 bases). This CDR3 has 15 amino acids. The V and J ends lost 4 bases and 1 base respectively, with 14 bases between them. Per the germline V gene, CDR1 is SGHRS and CDR2 is YFSETQ. CDR3 in DNA: TGCGCCAGCAGCGAATCCACTAGCTTCCAAGAGACCCAGTACTTC. Translation: CASSESTSFQETQYF. Together with reference TRBV5-1 and TRBJ2-5, the CDR3 gives the full variable domain: KAGVTQTPRYLIKTRGQQVTLSCSPISGHRSVSWYQQTPGQGLQFLFEYFSETQRNKGNFPGRFSGRQFSNSRSEMNVSTLELGDSALYLCASSESTSFQETQYFGPGTRLLVL.

This clonotype has a count of ten or more. J is TRBJ2-1 and V is TRBV5-4; D is uncertain. Germline V gene sequence: CDR1 SGHNT, CDR2 YYREEE (reference sequence). The CDR3 is 11 amino acids. Trimming took 6 bases from V and 6 from J, leaving 7 bases between them. The chain's CDR3 is CASTLANEQFF. The CDR3 nucleotides are TGTGCCAGCACCCTCGCCAATGAGCAGTTCTTC.

V usage is TRBV7-9 and J usage is TRBJ2-1; possibly TRBD2 for D (5 bases). The V and J ends lost 5 bases and 5 bases respectively, with 16 bases between them. CDR3 size: 15 residues. Germline V CDR1 and CDR2: SEHNR, FQNEAQ (reference sequence). The CDR3 reads CASSPTGTRDNEQFF. CDR3 DNA sequence: TGTGCCAGCAGCCCAACCGGAACTAGGGACAATGAGCAGTTCTTC.

Only a few counts were recorded for this clonotype. V gene TRBV11-2 combines with J gene TRBJ2-3; the D is unclear. Trimming pared 1 base from V and 8 bases from J, leaving 19 bases between. The length of the CDR3 is 16 residues. Per germline, CDR1 SGHAT and CDR2 FQNNGV. The CDR3 sequence: CASSLVSPTRRGTQYF. CDR3 nucleotides: TGTGCCAGCAGCTTAGTCAGTCCTACACGGCGCGGTACGCAGTATTTT.

The sample holds many counts of this clonotype. CDR3 bases: TGTGCCAGCAGCTTGGGTTTCGCAGGGGGCCAAGAGACCCAGTACTTC. This translates into CASSLGFAGGQETQYF. The J gene is TRBJ2-5, the V gene TRBV7-8; 7 bases are a match to TRBD1. There are 16 residues in the CDR3. Germline V gene lookup returns CDR1 SGHVS and CDR2 FQNEAQ. J lost 1 base, V lost 3 bases, and 8 bases had no gene match.

This clonotype was recorded many times. The chain combines TRBV10-3 with TRBJ2-2, with 9 bases identical to TRBD2. CDR1 and CDR2 (germline): ENHRY, SYGVKD. The CDR3 sequence is 14 residues long. Trimming at V came to 10 bases and at J to 5 bases, leaving 8 bases not matched to a gene. The CDR3 loop reads CASVGLAGTGELFF. The DNA of the CDR3 is TGTGCCAGCGTTGGTCTAGCGGGGACCGGGGAGCTGTTTTTT.

This clonotype showed up many times. V and J are TRBV6-5 and TRBJ2-2; D uncertain. Germline assignment: CDR1 MNHEY and CDR2 SVGAGI. CDR3 length equals 16 residues. Trimming cost V 0 bases and J 2 bases, with 10 bases left between them. CDR3 in DNA: TGTGCCAGCAGTTACTCGAGGCGATTAAACACCGGGGAGCTGTTTTTT. Translated, it gives CASSYSRRLNTGELFF.

This clonotype has at least ten counts. The chain links TRBV14 to TRBJ2-3; D unresolved. With 0 bases removed from V and 2 bases from J, the gap between germline ends came to 9 bases. This CDR3 region has 15 residues. The germline V gene has CDR1 SGHDN and CDR2 FVKESK. In DNA form, the CDR3 reads TGTGCCAGCAGCCAAGATCTCACCGACACAGATACGCAGTATTTT. Its translation is CASSQDLTDTDTQYF.

The chain combines TRBV30 with TRBJ2-7; perhaps TRBD1 as D (6 bases). Trimming took off 4 bases at V and 1 base at J, with 11 bases between the two ends. The germline V gene has CDR1 GTSNPN and CDR2 SVGIG (reference sequence). The CDR3 extends over 13 amino acids. For the CDR3, the DNA is TGTGCCTGGACCTCAGACAGGTCCTACGAGCAGTACTTC. Translating gives CAWTSDRSYEQYF.

This clonotype has more than one count but fewer than ten. CDR3 region: CASSQAFEEQFF. DNA for the CDR3: TGTGCCAGCAGCCAAGCCTTCGAGGAGCAGTTCTTC. The gene calls are TRBV3-1 and TRBJ2-1; D is uncertain. Between the trimmed V and J ends, which lost 1 base and 10 bases, there was a span of 8 bases. Germline assignment: CDR1 LGHDT and CDR2 YNNKEL (reference sequence). The CDR3 loop spans 12 amino acids.

In this sample, this clonotype turned up a few times. The junction differs from germline at one of its ends, possibly a read error. The chain links TRBV29-1 to TRBJ2-2, with D unresolved. The CDR3 consists of 12 residues. Germline V gene data show CDR1 as SQVTM and CDR2 as ANQGSEA. The CDR3 loop is CTVSGSPGELFF. DNA for the CDR3: TGCACCGTTTCTGGATCGCCCGGGGAGCTGTTTTTT.

This clonotype was seen a few times. The J gene is TRBJ1-2, the V gene TRBV29-1, with D perhaps matching TRBD1 (5 bases). This CDR3 is 15 amino acids long. Trimming cost V 4 bases and J 6 bases, with 21 bases left between them. Germline CDR1 is SQVTM and CDR2 is ANQGSEA. The CDR3 DNA is TGCAGCGTTGGGGGTGGGGACGGTTTAAACGATGGCTACACCTTC. This sequence encodes CSVGGGDGLNDGYTF. Drawing the rest from reference TRBV29-1 and TRBJ1-2, the complete variable domain is SAVISQKPSRDICQRGTSLTIQCQVDSQVTMMFWYRQQPGQSLTLIATANQGSEATYESGFVIDKFPISRPNLTFSTLTVSNMSPEDSSIYLCSVGGGDGLNDGYTFGSGTRLTVV.

The chain has TRBV12-3 or TRBV12-4 and TRBJ2-7; D may correspond to TRBD1 or TRBD2 (5 bases each). V was pared by 10 bases and J by 3 bases, with 16 bases between. The CDR3 runs 13 residues. CDR3 in DNA: TGTGCCACCGCTGGGGGATGGGTCTACGAGCAGTACTTC. It encodes CATAGGWVYEQYF.

DNA for the CDR3: TGTGCCAGCAGCTTGCCTTCGGGCCCCGGGGAGCTGTTTTTT. Its translation: CASSLPSGPGELFF. The chain has TRBV7-2 and TRBJ2-2; D is undetermined. Germline assignment: CDR1 SGHTA and CDR2 FQGNSA. The CDR3 covers 14 residues. The germline V and J ends were trimmed by 3 bases and 6 bases, with 11 bases remaining between them. The variable domain in full, with the rest retrieved from reference TRBV7-2 and TRBJ2-2, is GAGVSQSPSNKVTEKGKDVELRCDPISGHTALYWYRQSLGQGLEFLIYFQGNSAPDKSGLPSDRFSAERTGGSVSTLTIQRTQQEDSAVYLCASSLPSGPGELFFGEGSRLTVL.